This TCR beta chain was identified in a study of blood T cells in healthy people across ages. Study overall: The capture of about one barcoded beta molecule per two T cells was achieved by template switching.

A second about 7 to 12 cycle PCR used barcoded and J-beta primers. Researchers report that a template-switch adaptor with 12 random nucleotides tagged each cDNA molecule. TCRdb independently ran MiXCR on the 5' RACE reads; one entry per CDR3 protein. The table lists about 680,000 distinct CDR3 sequences, over 45% of them singletons, with 30% to 40% in the top ten. This clonotype was found a few times. The germline V gene encodes CDR1 ENHRY and CDR2 SYGVKD. The V segment lost 3 bases and the J segment 8 bases; nucleotides outside the gene matches: 13. CDR3 size: 16 residues. Sequenced input: blood. The TCR was taken from a woman aged 55-70 years in good health. The chain couples TRBV10-3 to TRBJ2-1, with 7 bases identical to TRBD1. The CDR3 DNA follows: TGTGCCATCAGTGACCCGGCCGGGACAGTAATCGATGAGCAGTTCTTC. It specifies CAISDPAGTVIDEQFF.